The next 32 T cell receptor beta chains were all read from a single sample in a study of metastatic and nonmetastatic thyroid tumors. TCRdb re-processed the PCR reads through MiXCR. Among 21,000 or so clones listed, around 21% were seen once. Until they underwent thyroid surgery, no patient had received any treatment. The sample comprised blood. The source is a female donor with papillary thyroid cancer or a benign thyroid nodule (not recorded which). Some clones in this sample may be carry-over from other donors' samples.

In this sample, this clone turned up a few times. One junction end does not reproduce the germline sequence, and a read error may be involved. In DNA, the CDR3 is TGTGCCATCAGTCGGGGGACAGGGTGGGATGAGCAGTTCTTC. Amino acid sequence: CAISRGTGWDEQFF. The V gene is TRBV6-1, the J gene TRBJ2-1; 9 bases map to TRBD1. The CDR3 covers 14 residues. CDR1 and CDR2 (germline): MNHNS, SASEGT.

This clone was counted ten times or more. The V call is TRBV20-1, the J call TRBJ2-1, with 10 positions matching TRBD2. Trimming cost V 3 bases and J 5 bases; bases outside gene matches: 4. The CDR3 is made up of 14 amino acids. Germline V gene data show CDR1 as DFQATT and CDR2 as SNEGSKA (reference sequence). The CDR3, as DNA: TGCAGTGCTAGCGATAGCGGGGGGAACAATGAGCAGTTCTTC. Translated, it gives CSASDSGGNNEQFF.

Comments on this clone: The sample holds other DNA sequences that translate to the same CDR3. V and J are TRBV11-2 and TRBJ1-2; maybe TRBD1 (5 bases). V dropped 6 bases and J dropped 11 bases, with 13 bases sitting between them. The V gene's germline CDR1 is SGHAT and CDR2 FQNNGV. The CDR3 consists of 11 residues. The CDR3 nucleotides are TGTGCCAGCAGTTCGGGGGACGGATACACCTTC. Translated, it gives CASSSGDGYTF.

This clone occurred many times. This chain uses TRBV12-3 or TRBV12-4 with TRBJ2-5; weak D call: TRBD2 (5 bases). This CDR3 region has 14 residues. Trimming cost V 3 bases and J 2 bases, with 10 bases left between them. CDR3 in amino acids: CASSFGGRQETQYF. CDR3 nucleotides: TGTGCCAGCAGTTTCGGTGGGAGACAAGAGACCCAGTACTTC.

This clone was seen only once. J is TRBJ2-3 and V is TRBV20-1, with D possibly TRBD2 on 5 matching bases. The germline V and J ends were trimmed by 6 bases and 12 bases, with 16 bases remaining between them. The CDR3 runs 11 residues. Germline CDR1 is DFQATT and CDR2 is SNEGSKA (reference sequence). CDR3 residues: CSARTCRTQYF. The CDR3 DNA sequence: TGCAGTGCACGGACTTGTCGTACTCAGTATTTT.

This clone was seen many times. The CDR3 bases are TGTGCCAGCAGTTTGCGGACAGGGGTTACTGAAGCTTTCTTT. The encoded protein is CASSLRTGVTEAFF. The V and J genes are TRBV28 and TRBJ1-1; 9 nucleotides agree with TRBD1. CDR1 MDHEN and CDR2 SYDVKM come from the germline V gene. V shed 3 bases and J 5 bases; nucleotides not matched to a gene: 4. CDR3 length equals 14 residues.

This clone was observed many times. The chain couples TRBV5-4 to TRBJ2-3; TRBD1 aligns across 10 bases. Germline V CDR1 and CDR2: SGHNT, YYREEE (reference sequence). The trim removed 6 bases at V and 3 bases at J, leaving 4 bases unmatched. The CDR3 contains 14 residues. Here the CDR3 DNA reads TGTGCCAGCAAGAGGGACAGGGGTACAGATACGCAGTATTTT. Its protein is CASKRDRGTDTQYF. Complete variable domain (other parts from reference TRBV5-4 and TRBJ2-3): ETGVTQSPTHLIKTRGQQVTLRCSSQSGHNTVSWYQQALGQGPQFIFQYYREEENGRGNFPPRFSGLQFPNYSSELNVNALELDDSALYLCASKRDRGTDTQYFGPGTRLTVL.

This clone has just one count. The germline gene is not matched at one end of the junction; a read error may be the cause. DNA of the CDR3: TGCGCCAGCAGCCAGGGACAGGGGGCTATGACAGATACGCAGTATTTT. As protein: CASSQGQGAMTDTQYF. The rearrangement uses TRBV14 and TRBJ2-3; TRBD1 agrees at 12 bases. Germline assignment: CDR1 SGHDN and CDR2 FVKESK. This CDR3 is built from 16 residues.

This clone was counted at least ten times. CDR3 bases: TGCAGCGTTGACAGGGGAAACGAAAAACTGTTTTTT. It encodes CSVDRGNEKLFF. V is TRBV29-1 and J is TRBJ1-4, with D possibly matching TRBD1 (6 bases). This CDR3 contains 12 residues. The ends were cut back, 3 bases at V and 8 bases at J, with 10 bases in the middle. The V gene's germline CDR1 is SQVTM and CDR2 ANQGSEA.

Points on this clone: A much larger clone lies a single base off, so this may be a read error. V gene TRBV5-1 combines with J gene TRBJ2-5; a possible D gene is TRBD1 (7 bases). Germline CDR1 SGHRS, CDR2 YFSETQ. The CDR3 consists of 16 residues. In DNA, the CDR3 is TGCGCCAGCAGCTTCACGACAGGGAGGTACCAAGATACCCAGTACTTC. This encodes CASSFTTGRYQDTQYF.

This clone was seen repeatedly, ten times or more. The CDR3 here is CSFSGRDYNEQFF. The CDR3 DNA reads as TGCAGCTTCAGCGGGAGGGATTACAATGAGCAGTTCTTC. This rearrangement joins TRBV20-1 to TRBJ2-1; 10 nucleotides align to TRBD2. Germline V CDR1 and CDR2: DFQATT, SNEGSKA (reference sequence). This CDR3 spans 13 amino acids.

This clone has at least ten counts. CDR3 nucleotides: TGCGCCAGCAGCCAAGCTCAGGGGACCTATGGCTACACCTTC. Its translation is CASSQAQGTYGYTF. The chain combines TRBV4-1 with TRBJ1-2; weak D call: TRBD1 (6 bases). V gave up 1 base and J gave up 4 bases, with 10 bases separating them. The V gene's germline CDR1 is MGHRA and CDR2 YSYEKL. The length of the CDR3 is 14 residues.

At least ten counts were recorded for this clone. CDR3 sequence (DNA): TGTGCCAGCAGCTTAGAACTAGCGGGAGTTGGAGATACGCAGTATTTT. Translation gives CASSLELAGVGDTQYF. The genes are TRBV11-2 and TRBJ2-3, with 11 bases aligning to TRBD2. Per the germline V gene, CDR1 is SGHAT and CDR2 is FQNNGV. The length of the CDR3 is 16 residues. The J segment lost 5 bases and the V segment lost 0 bases, leaving 4 bases of the junction unmatched.

Many counts were recorded for this clone. The chain has TRBV10-2 and TRBJ2-3; 10 nucleotides line up with TRBD2. The CDR3 runs 16 residues. Trimming at V came to 5 bases and at J to 2 bases, leaving 7 bases not matched to a gene. CDR1 is WSHSY, CDR2 SAAADI, per germline. This CDR3 reads CASSPRTSGITDTQYF. Written as DNA, the CDR3 is TGCGCCAGCAGTCCGCGCACTAGCGGGATCACAGATACGCAGTATTTT.

This clone was counted at least ten times. V is TRBV10-2 and J is TRBJ2-5; a possible D gene is TRBD1 (6 bases). The germline V gene encodes CDR1 WSHSY and CDR2 SAAADI. This CDR3 spans 13 amino acids. V was shortened by 2 bases and J by 7 bases, with 11 bases between the two germline ends. The CDR3: CASSEQGQGTQYF. The CDR3 DNA sequence: TGCGCCAGCAGTGAGCAGGGGCAGGGGACCCAGTACTTC.

In regard to this clone: One junction end disagrees with the germline gene, perhaps due to a read error. CDR3 residues: CSTRDYGTSGDNDQFF. The CDR3 nucleotides are TGCAGTACTAGAGATTATGGGACTAGCGGAGACAATGATCAGTTCTTC. V and J are TRBV20-1 and TRBJ2-1; 11 nucleotides align to TRBD2. The CDR3 is 16 amino acids. Germline-derived CDR1 and CDR2 are DFQATT and SNEGSKA (reference sequence).

In this sample, this clone is medium-sized. This rearrangement joins TRBV6-1 to TRBJ1-5; D possibly corresponds to TRBD1 (5 bases). Germline V gene sequence: CDR1 MNHNS, CDR2 SASEGT. Trimming took 5 bases from V and 6 from J, leaving 14 bases between them. There are 14 residues in the CDR3. The CDR3 sequence is CASSNKGIGQPQHF. CDR3 coding DNA: TGTGCCAGCAGTAACAAGGGGATAGGTCAGCCCCAGCATTTT.

The chain carries TRBV10-3 and TRBJ1-1, with 9 bases that match TRBD1. CDR1 is ENHRY, CDR2 SYGVKD, per germline. The length of the CDR3 is 17 residues. The V gene end was trimmed by 2 bases and the J gene end by 1 base; junction bases not matched to a gene: 8. The CDR3 DNA sequence: TGTGCCATCAGTGAGAGGGAACAGGGGGCGAAGAACACTGAAGCTTTCTTT. Translating it yields CAISEREQGAKNTEAFF.

The sample holds many counts of this clone. One base away lies a much larger clone, so this may be a sequencing read error. The sample contains more than one DNA sequence encoding this CDR3. The CDR3 region has the DNA TGCAGTGCTAGAGGAGGGGTTCTCAATGAGCAGTTCTTC. This translates into CSARGGVLNEQFF. The genes are TRBV20-1 and TRBJ2-1, with D possibly called TRBD1 or TRBD2 (5 bases each). Trimming removed 1 base from V and 6 bases from J, with 10 bases in between. Germline V gene data show CDR1 as DFQATT and CDR2 as SNEGSKA (reference sequence). This CDR3 region has 13 residues.

The chain has TRBV7-9 and TRBJ1-2; TRBD1 matches 9 bases. The length of the CDR3 is 14 residues. Looked up from germline, CDR1 is SEHNR and CDR2 is FQNEAQ (reference sequence). The trim removed 5 bases at V and 8 bases at J, leaving 9 bases unmatched. CDR3 amino acids: CASSKPGQGDGYTF. In DNA form, the CDR3 reads TGTGCCAGCAGCAAACCGGGACAGGGTGACGGCTACACCTTC.

J is TRBJ2-7 and V is TRBV11-3; TRBD2 agrees at 12 bases. With V trimmed by 5 bases and J by 6 bases, 5 bases remained unmatched. The CDR3 runs 14 residues. Germline assignment: CDR1 SGHNT and CDR2 YENEEA. The CDR3 reads CASSRLAGESEQYF. As DNA, the CDR3 is TGTGCCAGCAGCCGACTAGCGGGAGAGAGCGAGCAGTACTTC.

This clone was counted ten times or more. A much more abundant neighbour one base away suggests this may be a read error. The gene calls are TRBV12-3 or TRBV12-4 and TRBJ2-1, with no clear D. CDR3 length: 14 amino acids. Trimming shortened V by 5 bases and J by 0 bases, and 8 bases separated the two germline ends. The CDR3 DNA follows: TGTGCCAGCAGTCCCGACTTCTCCTACAATGAGCAGTTCTTC. Translation gives CASSPDFSYNEQFF.

This clone has ten or more counts. The CDR3 sequence: CSAISSGNTIYF. As DNA, the CDR3 is TGCAGTGCAATAAGCTCTGGAAACACCATATATTTT. V gene TRBV20-1 combines with J gene TRBJ1-3; D gene ambiguous. The CDR3 covers 12 residues. Trimming shortened V by 6 bases and J by 0 bases, and 6 bases separated the two germline ends. The germline V gene encodes CDR1 DFQATT and CDR2 SNEGSKA (reference sequence).

The chain carries TRBV4-1 and TRBJ2-1; no clear D. Germline V gene data show CDR1 as MGHRA and CDR2 as YSYEKL. The CDR3 sequence is 15 residues long. Trimming removed 4 bases from V and 2 bases from J, with 12 bases in between. The CDR3 here is CASSRPVYAYNEQFF. As DNA, the CDR3 is TGCGCCAGCAGCCGCCCCGTATATGCCTACAATGAGCAGTTCTTC.

By proportion, this clone is medium-sized. V and J are TRBV28 and TRBJ2-7, with D tentatively TRBD1 or TRBD2 (6 bases each). Germline-derived CDR1 and CDR2 are MDHEN and SYDVKM. The CDR3 runs to 14 residues. The V gene lost 3 bases and the J gene lost 5 bases, with 14 bases spanning the gap. In DNA form, the CDR3 reads TGTGCCAGCAGTTTTCGGCAGGGGAGGAACGAGCAGTACTTC. It encodes CASSFRQGRNEQYF. The full variable domain, in which reference TRBV28 and TRBJ2-7 provide the parts outside the CDR3, is DVKVTQSSRYLVKRTGEKVFLECVQDMDHENMFWYRQDPGLGLRLIYFSYDVKMKEKGDIPEGYSVSREKKERFSLILESASTNQTSMYLCASSFRQGRNEQYFGPGTRLTVT.

This clone qualifies as medium-sized. The chain joins TRBV2 to TRBJ1-2; D not resolved. This CDR3 is 10 amino acids long. The germline CDR1 and CDR2 sequences are SNHLY and FYNNEI. Trimming stripped 7 bases from V and 8 bases from J, with 8 bases between. The CDR3 reads CASISEGYTF. The CDR3 DNA reads as TGTGCCAGCATTTCGGAGGGCTACACCTTC.

The table lists this clone with a few counts. The chain has TRBV6-2 or TRBV6-3 and TRBJ2-5, with D unclear. Germline V lookup: CDR1 MNHEY, CDR2 SVGEGT. The V end lost 3 bases, the J end lost 9 bases, and 11 bases lay between the germline ends. CDR3 length equals 12 residues. CDR3 DNA sequence: TGTGCCAGCAGTTATCCTCCCGAGGCCCAGTACTTC. Translated, it gives CASSYPPEAQYF.

In this sample, this clone turned up once. The rearrangement links TRBV11-2 to TRBJ1-6; TRBD1 matches at 7 bases. There are 18 residues in the CDR3. Germline V gene lookup returns CDR1 SGHAT and CDR2 FQNNGV. The ends lost 0 bases at V and 0 bases at J; junction bases unmatched: 5. The CDR3 protein is CASSLEGQKSSYNSPLHF. In DNA form, the CDR3 reads TGTGCCAGCAGCTTAGAGGGACAGAAGAGCTCCTATAATTCACCCCTCCACTTT.

This clone showed up many times. The chain employs TRBV5-6 and TRBJ2-7; D not resolved. The germline gives CDR1 SGHDT, CDR2 YYEEEE. The CDR3 runs to 13 residues. Between the trimmed V and J ends, which lost 0 bases and 4 bases, there was a span of 8 bases. The CDR3 region has the DNA TGTGCCAGCAGCTTGGAGGGCCTTTACGAGCAGTACTTC. This translates into CASSLEGLYEQYF.

The sample holds many counts of this clone. The chain joins TRBV15 to TRBJ2-1; D remains unclear. Trimming left V 0 bases short and J 7 bases short, with 7 bases between. Germline V gene sequence: CDR1 LNHNV, CDR2 YYDKDF (reference sequence). The CDR3 is made up of 13 amino acids. The CDR3 DNA is TGTGCCACCAGCAGAGATAGGCAAAATGAGCAGTTCTTC. This codes for CATSRDRQNEQFF.

This clone was seen ten or more times. This sequence joins TRBV20-1 and TRBJ2-1, with TRBD2 identical over 10 bases. The junction had 8 bases not matched to a gene; V was cut back by 1 base and J by 8 bases. This CDR3 spans 15 amino acids. Germline V gene lookup returns CDR1 DFQATT and CDR2 SNEGSKA (reference sequence). CDR3 sequence: CSARGSGRGLDEQFF. The CDR3 DNA follows: TGCAGTGCTAGAGGGAGCGGGAGGGGGTTAGATGAGCAGTTCTTC.

Many counts were recorded for this clone. The sample contains more than one DNA sequence encoding this CDR3. CDR3 in DNA: TGTGCCAGCAGCCCGACCTCCGGACACCTTAACTATGGCTACACCTTC. Protein product: CASSPTSGHLNYGYTF. V usage is TRBV11-2 and J usage is TRBJ1-2; perhaps TRBD1 as D (5 bases). The germline CDR1 and CDR2 sequences are SGHAT and FQNNGV. V lost 5 bases to trimming and J lost 1 base, with 17 bases between them. The CDR3 runs to 16 residues.